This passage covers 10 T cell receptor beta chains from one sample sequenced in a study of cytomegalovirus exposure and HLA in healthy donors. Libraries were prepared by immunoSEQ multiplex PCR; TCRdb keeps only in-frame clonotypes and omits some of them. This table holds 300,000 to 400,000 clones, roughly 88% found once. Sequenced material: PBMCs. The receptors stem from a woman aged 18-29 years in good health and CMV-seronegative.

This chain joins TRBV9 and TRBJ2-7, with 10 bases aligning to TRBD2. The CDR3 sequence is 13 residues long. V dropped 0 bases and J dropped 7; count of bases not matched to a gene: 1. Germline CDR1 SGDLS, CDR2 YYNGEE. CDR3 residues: CASSVGTSGEQYF. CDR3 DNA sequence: TGTGCCAGCAGCGTAGGGACTAGCGGTGAGCAGTACTTC.

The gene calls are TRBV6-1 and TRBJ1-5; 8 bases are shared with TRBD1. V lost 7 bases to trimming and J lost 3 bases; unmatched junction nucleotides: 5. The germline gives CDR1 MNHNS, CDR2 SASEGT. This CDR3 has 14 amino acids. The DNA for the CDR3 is TGTGCCAGCATAGGACAGGGCGTCAATCAGCCCCAGCATTTT. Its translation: CASIGQGVNQPQHF.

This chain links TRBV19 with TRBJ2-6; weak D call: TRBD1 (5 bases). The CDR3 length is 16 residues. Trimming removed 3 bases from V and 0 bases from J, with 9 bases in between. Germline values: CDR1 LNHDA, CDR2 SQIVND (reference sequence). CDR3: CASSIRGHSGANVLTF. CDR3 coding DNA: TGTGCCAGTAGTATTAGGGGCCACTCTGGGGCCAACGTCCTGACTTTC. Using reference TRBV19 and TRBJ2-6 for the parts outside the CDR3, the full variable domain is DGGITQSPKYLFRKEGQNVTLSCEQNLNHDAMYWYRQDPGQGLRLIYYSQIVNDFQKGDIAEGYSVSREKKESFPLTVTSAQKNPTAFYLCASSIRGHSGANVLTFGAGSRLTVL.

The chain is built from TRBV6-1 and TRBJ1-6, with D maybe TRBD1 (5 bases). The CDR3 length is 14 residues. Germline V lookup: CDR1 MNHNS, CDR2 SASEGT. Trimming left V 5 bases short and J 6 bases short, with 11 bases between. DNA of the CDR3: TGTGCCAGCAGTTCAACAGGTGGTAATTCACCCCTCCACTTT. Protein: CASSSTGGNSPLHF.

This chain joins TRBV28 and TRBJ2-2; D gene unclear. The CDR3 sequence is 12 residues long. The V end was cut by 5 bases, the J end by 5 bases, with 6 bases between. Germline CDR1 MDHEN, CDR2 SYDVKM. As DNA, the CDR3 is TGTGCCAGCAGTCTAATGACCGGGGAGCTGTTTTTT. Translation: CASSLMTGELFF.

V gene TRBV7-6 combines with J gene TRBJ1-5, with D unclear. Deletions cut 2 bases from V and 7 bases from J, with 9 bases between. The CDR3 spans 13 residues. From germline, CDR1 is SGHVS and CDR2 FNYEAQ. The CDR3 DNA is TGTGCCAGCAGCTTAAATACGGGACAGCCCCAGCATTTT. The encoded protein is CASSLNTGQPQHF. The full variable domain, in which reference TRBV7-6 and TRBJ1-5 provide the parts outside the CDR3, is GAGVSQSPRYKVTKRGQDVALRCDPISGHVSLYWYRQALGQGPEFLTYFNYEAQQDKSGLPNDRFSAERPEGSISTLTIQRTEQRDSAMYRCASSLNTGQPQHFGDGTRLSIL.

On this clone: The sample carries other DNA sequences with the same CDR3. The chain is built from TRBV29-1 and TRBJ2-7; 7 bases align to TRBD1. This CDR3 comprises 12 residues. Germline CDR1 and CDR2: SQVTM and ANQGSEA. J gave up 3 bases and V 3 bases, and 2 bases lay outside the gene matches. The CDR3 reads CSVETGSYEQYF. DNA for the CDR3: TGCAGCGTTGAGACAGGGAGCTACGAGCAGTACTTC.

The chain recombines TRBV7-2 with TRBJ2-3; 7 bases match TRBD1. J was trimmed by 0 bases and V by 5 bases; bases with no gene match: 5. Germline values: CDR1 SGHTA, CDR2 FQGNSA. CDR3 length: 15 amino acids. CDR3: CASSQYRGSTDTQYF. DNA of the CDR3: TGTGCCAGCAGCCAGTACAGGGGAAGCACAGATACGCAGTATTTT.

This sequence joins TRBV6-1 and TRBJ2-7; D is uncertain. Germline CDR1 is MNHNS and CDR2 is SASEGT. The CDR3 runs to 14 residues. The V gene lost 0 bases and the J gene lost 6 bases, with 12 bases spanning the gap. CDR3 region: CASSEAPDTSEQYF. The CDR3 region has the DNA TGTGCCAGCAGTGAAGCGCCAGACACGTCCGAGCAGTACTTC.

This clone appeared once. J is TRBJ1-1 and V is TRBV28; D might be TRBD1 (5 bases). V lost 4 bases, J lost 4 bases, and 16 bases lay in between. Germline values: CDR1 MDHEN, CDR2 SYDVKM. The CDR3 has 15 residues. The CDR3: CASSSRGNGATEAFF. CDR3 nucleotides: TGTGCCAGCAGTTCCCGCGGGAACGGGGCCACTGAAGCTTTCTTT.